The rows below give T cell receptor beta chains drawn from one sample of a study of breast tumors, draining lymph nodes, adjacent tissues. TCRdb re-derived calls from the multiplex PCR reads in MiXCR, one entry per CDR3 protein. The table has 80,000 to 130,000 distinct CDR3 sequences, 21% seen once; the top ten hold roughly 1.2%. Sequencing was carried out using axillary lymph node tissue. Every receptor here comes from a female donor with breast cancer. Some clones in this sample may be carry-over from other donors' samples. Each CDR3 is given with its conserved first and last residue. The order of the fields is V gene, D gene, clone size, J gene, CDR3 DNA, CDR3 protein. The D gene is left open where the match is weak. Expanded clones get a size class; other rows say once, few or many, or leave the size out.

TRBV20-1	.	many	TRBJ2-7	TGCAGTGCCAGGACAGTTGCCTACGAGCAGTACTTC	CSARTVAYEQYF
TRBV9	TRBD2	many	TRBJ2-1	TGTGCCAGCAGCGTAGGGTCTAGCGGTAGTTACAATGAGCAGTTCTTC	CASSVGSSGSYNEQFF
TRBV12-3/TRBV12-4	TRBD1	many	TRBJ1-4	TGTGCCAGCACGATGTCGTCGGCAGGGGGAGAAAAACTGTTTTTT	CASTMSSAGGEKLFF
TRBV9	.	few	TRBJ2-7	TGTGCCAGCAGCGTAGGAGCCAACTCCTACGAGCAGTACTTC	CASSVGANSYEQYF
TRBV7-2	TRBD1	many	TRBJ1-2	TGTGCCAGCAGCGGTGGACAGGGGGCTAACTATGGCTACACCTTC	CASSGGQGANYGYTF
TRBV5-1	TRBD2	.	TRBJ2-2	TGCGCCAGCAGCTTAGGCGCTGGCGGGAGGTGGAACACCGGGGAGCTGTTTTTT	CASSLGAGGRWNTGELFF
TRBV5-4	TRBD2	many	TRBJ2-7	TGTGCCAGCAGCTTGGGGCCTTCTAGCGGGATATACGAGCAGTACTTC	CASSLGPSSGIYEQYF
TRBV28	.	.	TRBJ1-3	TGTGCCAGCAGTTCCACGGGGTTTGGAAACACCATATATTTT	CASSSTGFGNTIYF
TRBV5-1	.	many	TRBJ2-3	TGCGCCAGCAGCCCCGAGGACCTTTCCTACACAGATACGCAGTATTTT	CASSPEDLSYTDTQYF
TRBV28	TRBD2	.	TRBJ2-7	TGTGCCAGCAGCAGACTAGCGGGGGGCCCCTGCGAGCAGTACTTC	CASSRLAGGPCEQYF